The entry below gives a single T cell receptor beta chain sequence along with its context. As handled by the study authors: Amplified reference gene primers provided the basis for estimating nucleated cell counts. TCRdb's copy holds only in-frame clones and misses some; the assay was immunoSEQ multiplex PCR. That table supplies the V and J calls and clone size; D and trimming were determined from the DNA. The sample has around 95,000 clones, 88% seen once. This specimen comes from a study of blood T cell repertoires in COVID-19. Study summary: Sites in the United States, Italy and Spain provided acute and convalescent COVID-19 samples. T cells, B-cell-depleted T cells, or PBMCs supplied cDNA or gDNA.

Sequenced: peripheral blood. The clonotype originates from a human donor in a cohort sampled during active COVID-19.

CDR3 sequence (DNA): TGTGCCAGCAGCTCCAGACTAGCGGGAGGGTTAGAGCAGTTCTTC. This sequence encodes CASSSRLAGGLEQFF. The J gene is TRBJ2-1, the V gene TRBV7-2, with 14 bases that match TRBD2. With V trimmed by 4 bases and J by 10 bases, 6 bases remained unmatched. The germline V gene has CDR1 SGHTA and CDR2 FQGNSA. CDR3 length: 15 residues.